The 28 T cell receptor beta chains presented below share a single source sample, sequenced in a study of CD8 T cells in ankylosing spondylitis. MiXCR was run by TCRdb on the 5' RACE reads, yielding one entry per CDR3 protein. This table holds some 150,000 distinct CDR3 sequences, around 42% found once. Sequencing was performed on synovial fluid, either unsorted or a sorted T cell fraction (not recorded which). Receptors were obtained from a male donor with ankylosing spondylitis.

With respect to this clonotype: A single base separates this from a much larger clone, so it may be a read error. CDR3 sequence: CASSFGPGELFF. DNA for the CDR3: TGTGCCAGCAGTTTTGGGCCCGGGGAGCTGTTTTTT. V usage is TRBV28 and J usage is TRBJ2-2, with D hard to call. There are 12 residues in the CDR3. Per the germline V gene, CDR1 is MDHEN and CDR2 is SYDVKM. V was pared by 3 bases and J by 6 bases, with 5 bases between.

The chain is built from TRBV12-3 or TRBV12-4 and TRBJ2-1, with TRBD2 identical over 11 bases. The CDR3 extends over 18 amino acids. CDR3 loop: CTCSFGQGLAVSYNEQFF. CDR3 DNA: TGTACCTGCAGTTTCGGACAGGGACTAGCGGTTTCCTACAATGAGCAGTTCTTC.

The chain has TRBV4-1 and TRBJ1-2; no definite D call. The length of the CDR3 is 15 residues. Per the germline V gene, CDR1 is MGHRA and CDR2 is YSYEKL. Trimming left V 2 bases short and J 4 bases short, with 14 bases between. In DNA, the CDR3 is TGCGCCAGCAGCCAACCGCCACGGGAGACCTATGGCTACACCTTC. This encodes CASSQPPRETYGYTF.

This clonotype occurred a few times. The J gene is TRBJ2-5, the V gene TRBV7-9, with a tentative D call TRBD2 (6 bases). The CDR3 contains 15 residues. Per germline, CDR1 SEHNR and CDR2 FQNEAQ (reference sequence). V gave up 5 bases and J gave up 0 bases, with 13 bases separating them. The CDR3 loop reads CASSTFLADQETQYF. CDR3 nucleotide sequence: TGTGCCAGCAGCACCTTTTTAGCGGACCAAGAGACCCAGTACTTC. Filled out from reference TRBV7-9 and TRBJ2-5, the complete variable domain reads DTGVSQNPRHKITKRGQNVTFRCDPISEHNRLYWYRQTLGQGPEFLTYFQNEAQLEKSRLLSDRFSAERPKGSFSTLEIQRTEQGDSAMYLCASSTFLADQETQYFGPGTRLLVL.

This chain joins TRBV6-5 and TRBJ2-7; 9 positions match TRBD1. J gave up 5 bases and V 4 bases, and 3 bases lay outside the gene matches. This CDR3 is built from 13 residues. Germline values: CDR1 MNHEY, CDR2 SVGAGI. CDR3 coding DNA: TGTGCCAGCAGTTCATACAGGGGGCACGAGCAGTACTTC. This sequence encodes CASSSYRGHEQYF.

This sequence joins TRBV20-1 and TRBJ2-4; 9 bases line up with TRBD1. Germline values: CDR1 DFQATT, CDR2 SNEGSKA (reference sequence). The CDR3 is 16 amino acids. V shed 7 bases and J 7 bases; nucleotides not matched to a gene: 17. CDR3 nucleotides: TGCAGTGTTAACCCTCTTTCCAGCGGGACAGGGAACATTCAGTACTTC. This gives the protein CSVNPLSSGTGNIQYF.

The rearrangement joins TRBV12-3 or TRBV12-4 to TRBJ2-1, with D possibly matching TRBD2 (6 bases). Trimming pared 6 bases from V and 12 bases from J, leaving 24 bases between. The CDR3 has 15 residues. CDR3 in amino acids: CASRQASLSGLMQFF. The CDR3 DNA reads as TGTGCCAGCAGGCAGGCTTCCCTTAGCGGTCTCATGCAGTTCTTC.

This clonotype was seen a handful of times. The chain carries TRBV9 and TRBJ2-5, with D perhaps TRBD2 (5 bases). CDR1 is SGDLS, CDR2 YYNGEE, per germline. Between the trimmed V and J ends, which lost 3 bases and 4 bases, there was a span of 13 bases. This CDR3 spans 14 amino acids. DNA of the CDR3: TGTGCCAGCAGCGCCGATGCGGGCGTAGAGACCCAGTACTTC. Translating it yields CASSADAGVETQYF.

The chain uses TRBV29-1 and TRBJ2-1; D not certain. Trimming removed 0 bases from V and 4 bases from J, with 7 bases in between. The germline gives CDR1 SQVTM, CDR2 ANQGSEA. The CDR3 has 13 residues. CDR3 bases: TGCAGCGTTGAAGATCCGTGGTACAATGAGCAGTTCTTC. Amino acid sequence: CSVEDPWYNEQFF.

The V call is TRBV9, the J call TRBJ1-4; D uncertain. Trimming removed 1 base at V and 7 bases at J, with 14 bases between. The germline gives CDR1 SGDLS, CDR2 YYNGEE. This CDR3 region has 15 residues. Here the CDR3 DNA reads TGTGCCAGCAGCGTATCCAGTATGTGGGGTGAAAAACTGTTTTTT. Residues: CASSVSSMWGEKLFF.

J is TRBJ1-5 and V is TRBV5-6, with D tentatively TRBD1 (6 bases). Germline V gene lookup returns CDR1 SGHDT and CDR2 YYEEEE. Trimming removed 0 bases at V and 6 bases at J, with 16 bases between. The CDR3 has 16 residues. CDR3 nucleotides: TGTGCCAGCAGCTTGGGGGAACAGGGTGCGAGTCAGCCCCAGCATTTT. Protein sequence: CASSLGEQGASQPQHF.

The chain couples TRBV18 to TRBJ2-7, with 11 bases fitting TRBD1. The CDR3 is 18 residues long. Germline V gene sequence: CDR1 KGHSH, CDR2 LQKENI. V shed 2 bases, J shed 1 base, and the junction held 10 bases outside the gene matches. In nucleotides, the CDR3 is TGTGCCAGCTCACCAAATGGCTTCGGGACAGGGGGTTCCTACGAGCAGTACTTC. Protein product: CASSPNGFGTGGSYEQYF.

This clonotype has just a few counts. The chain employs TRBV6-1 and TRBJ1-6, with D perhaps TRBD1 (5 bases). The CDR3 has 16 residues. Deletions cut 6 bases from V and 7 bases from J, with 19 bases between. CDR1 is MNHNS, CDR2 SASEGT, per germline. The CDR3 bases are TGTGCCAGCAGAAAGGGACGGGCGGGTCCAAATTCACCCCTCCACTTT. It specifies CASRKGRAGPNSPLHF.

This clonotype was found a few times. The chain links TRBV7-9 to TRBJ2-7; either TRBD1 or TRBD2 may supply D (6 bases each). The CDR3 runs 15 residues. Germline V gene lookup returns CDR1 SEHNR and CDR2 FQNEAQ (reference sequence). Trimming took off 5 bases at V and 7 bases at J, with 21 bases between the two ends. CDR3 DNA sequence: TGTGCCAGCAGCCCGAGGGGGGTCTCTACGGGGGAGCAGTACTTC. Amino acid sequence: CASSPRGVSTGEQYF.

This clonotype occurred a few times. The V call is TRBV5-5, the J call TRBJ2-2, with 7 bases identical to TRBD2. In germline, CDR1 is SGHKS, CDR2 YYEKEE (reference sequence). The V and J ends lost 6 bases and 2 bases, in that order; junction bases with no gene match: 16. The CDR3 spans 18 residues. The CDR3 is CASTPSLPRDYNTGELFF. The CDR3 DNA reads as TGTGCCAGCACTCCCTCCCTCCCTCGGGACTATAACACCGGGGAGCTGTTTTTT.

The chain recombines TRBV28 with TRBJ1-4, with TRBD1 as a possible D gene (5 bases). With 6 bases removed from V and 7 bases from J, the gap between germline ends came to 12 bases. CDR3 length: 13 amino acids. Germline V gives CDR1 MDHEN, CDR2 SYDVKM. As DNA, the CDR3 is TGTGCCAGCAGGCGCCGGGGGAGTGAAAAACTGTTTTTT. Amino acids: CASRRRGSEKLFF.

This clonotype was counted only a few times. The rearrangement joins TRBV7-9 to TRBJ2-1; 9 bases are shared with TRBD1. V was clipped by 5 bases and J by 8 bases; unmatched bases: 10. This CDR3 has 15 residues. Germline CDR1 is SEHNR and CDR2 is FQNEAQ (reference sequence). The CDR3 DNA is TGTGCCAGCAGCCCAAGACAGGGGGTTCACGATGAGCAGTTCTTC. Its translation is CASSPRQGVHDEQFF.

This rearrangement joins TRBV7-9 to TRBJ2-7, with 9 bases matching TRBD2. The V and J ends lost 5 bases and 5 bases, in that order; junction bases with no gene match: 10. The CDR3 totals 15 residues. CDR1 is SEHNR, CDR2 FQNEAQ, per germline (reference sequence). In DNA, the CDR3 is TGTGCCAGCAGCCCCCCCGGGACTAGCATAGACGAGCAGTACTTC. Residues: CASSPPGTSIDEQYF.

The chain joins TRBV28 to TRBJ2-5, with D uncertain. CDR3 length: 14 residues. Looked up from germline, CDR1 is MDHEN and CDR2 is SYDVKM. Trimming removed 3 bases at V and 2 bases at J, with 10 bases between. CDR3 residues: CASSLIGLQETQYF. In DNA form, the CDR3 reads TGTGCCAGCAGTTTGATTGGTCTTCAAGAGACCCAGTACTTC.

V and J are TRBV19 and TRBJ2-2; the match to TRBD2 covers 7 bases. CDR1 is LNHDA, CDR2 SQIVND, per germline (reference sequence). The CDR3 spans 15 residues. V gave up 3 bases and J gave up 5 bases; unmatched junction bases: 6. CDR3 residues: CASSIVRGWTGELFF. The CDR3 nucleotides read TGTGCCAGTAGTATTGTGCGGGGGTGGACCGGGGAGCTGTTTTTT.

This clonotype was counted between two and nine times. This sequence joins TRBV28 and TRBJ1-6, with unresolved D. This CDR3 spans 18 amino acids. Germline V gene data show CDR1 as MDHEN and CDR2 as SYDVKM. V gave up 3 bases and J gave up 9 bases, with 24 bases separating them. The CDR3 sequence: CASSFYLTTDPPGSPLHF. The CDR3 DNA reads TGTGCCAGCAGTTTTTATCTAACGACGGACCCCCCTGGTTCACCCCTCCACTTT.

This clonotype has only a few counts. This rearrangement joins TRBV4-1 to TRBJ1-5, with D possibly matching TRBD1 (6 bases). V lost 0 bases and J 5 bases, leaving 17 bases between the germline ends. This CDR3 comprises 17 residues. The germline V gene encodes CDR1 MGHRA and CDR2 YSYEKL. The CDR3 loop reads CASSQDEGGGKDQPQHF. In DNA, the CDR3 is TGCGCCAGCAGCCAAGATGAGGGAGGGGGAAAGGATCAGCCCCAGCATTTT.

In DNA form, the CDR3 reads TGCATTGTAGCGGGAGAGACCTACGAGCAGTACTTC. The encoded protein is CIVAGETYEQYF. This rearrangement joins TRBV20-1 to TRBJ2-7, with 9 bases lining up with TRBD2. This CDR3 contains 12 residues. Germline CDR1 is DFQATT and CDR2 is SNEGSKA (reference sequence).

This chain connects TRBV28 to TRBJ2-3; D gene uncertain. Germline V CDR1 and CDR2: MDHEN, SYDVKM. The V gene lost 6 bases and the J gene lost 5 bases, with 9 bases spanning the gap. This CDR3 comprises 12 residues. CDR3 sequence: CASRLKRDTQYF. In DNA, the CDR3 is TGTGCCAGCAGGCTGAAACGAGATACGCAGTATTTT.

This clonotype has more than one count but fewer than ten. The chain recombines TRBV28 with TRBJ1-6, with D tentatively TRBD1 (5 bases). V shed 3 bases and J shed 9 bases, with 15 bases lying between them. The CDR3 length is 15 residues. Germline lookup yields CDR1 MDHEN and CDR2 SYDVKM. The CDR3 nucleotides are TGTGCCAGCAGTTTCAGGGCCGACAGCTCTTCACCCCTCCACTTT. Its translation is CASSFRADSSSPLHF.

The chain carries TRBV4-2 and TRBJ2-3, with 9 nucleotides matching TRBD2. There are 19 residues in the CDR3. CDR1 is LGHNA, CDR2 YNFKEQ, per germline. V shed 1 base and J 2 bases; nucleotides not matched to a gene: 13. The DNA of the CDR3 is TGTGCCAGCAGCCAAGTGGGTTTGGCGGTAGCGGGAGACACAGATACGCAGTATTTT. It encodes CASSQVGLAVAGDTDTQYF.

This clonotype occurred once. This sequence joins TRBV5-1 and TRBJ2-7; 9 bases agree with TRBD1. The CDR3 covers 14 residues. V lost 0 bases and J lost 5; bases outside the gene matches: 3. Germline CDR1 is SGHRS and CDR2 is YFSETQ. CDR3 DNA: TGCGCCAGCAGCTTGGAGGGACAGGGAAACGAGCAGTACTTC. This sequence encodes CASSLEGQGNEQYF.

The genes are TRBV19 and TRBJ1-1; no firm D call. CDR1 is LNHDA and CDR2 is SQIVND in the germline V gene (reference sequence). The V gene lost 5 bases and the J gene lost 6 bases, with 13 bases spanning the gap. The CDR3 is 13 amino acids. The CDR3 nucleotides read TGTGCCAGTAGTGCCTTTCTGAGGGCTGAAGCTTTCTTT. Encoded protein: CASSAFLRAEAFF.